This T cell receptor beta chain is drawn from a study of radiotherapy plus CTLA-4 blockade in lung cancer. At the level of the study: Objective responses occurred in 15% to 20% of patients; over 30% had disease control.

The CDR3 consists of 15 residues. V was pared by 11 bases and J by 4 bases, with 14 bases of the junction left unmatched. Germline V gene lookup returns CDR1 SGHAT and CDR2 FQNNGV. Assay: immunoSEQ multiplex PCR; the TCRdb copy retains only in-frame clones and omits some. The table records tens of thousands of clones, about four fifths of them present only once. The chain joins TRBV11-2 to TRBJ2-5, with 9 bases matching TRBD2. Material: peripheral blood, obtained from a patient treated with radiotherapy plus ipilimumab. The TCR originated in a human donor with non-small cell lung cancer whose response to radiotherapy plus ipilimumab could not be evaluated. Some clones in this sample may be carry-over from other donors' samples. The DNA of the CDR3 is TGTGCCGGCGGTTCGGCGGGGGGGAGTAGAGAGACCCAGTACTTC. It yields the protein CAGGSAGGSRETQYF.